This T cell receptor beta chain was identified in a study of CD8+ T cells in alopecia areata. For the study at large: Twice a day, 5 to 10 mg of oral tofacitinib was administered to treated patients.

This clone was seen just once. Trimming removed 4 bases from V and 4 bases from J, with 8 bases in between. Per germline, CDR1 SGHRS and CDR2 YFSETQ. This CDR3 comprises 12 residues. Sequencing relied on a cDNA template that was reverse transcribed from extracted RNA. Only in-frame clones appear in the TCRdb table, and some are missing; sequencing was by immunoSEQ multiplex PCR. This table holds roughly 97,000 clones, roughly 41% found once. Researchers took lesional scalp punch biopsies and peripheral blood from people who were alopecia areata patients. The chain employs TRBV5-1 and TRBJ2-5, with D uncertain. The TCR sequence derives from a human donor with alopecia areata. Sequenced sample: CD4+ T cells sorted from blood. The CDR3 region is CASSPVRETQYF. The CDR3 nucleotides are TGCGCCAGCAGCCCGGTGAGAGAGACCCAGTACTTC.